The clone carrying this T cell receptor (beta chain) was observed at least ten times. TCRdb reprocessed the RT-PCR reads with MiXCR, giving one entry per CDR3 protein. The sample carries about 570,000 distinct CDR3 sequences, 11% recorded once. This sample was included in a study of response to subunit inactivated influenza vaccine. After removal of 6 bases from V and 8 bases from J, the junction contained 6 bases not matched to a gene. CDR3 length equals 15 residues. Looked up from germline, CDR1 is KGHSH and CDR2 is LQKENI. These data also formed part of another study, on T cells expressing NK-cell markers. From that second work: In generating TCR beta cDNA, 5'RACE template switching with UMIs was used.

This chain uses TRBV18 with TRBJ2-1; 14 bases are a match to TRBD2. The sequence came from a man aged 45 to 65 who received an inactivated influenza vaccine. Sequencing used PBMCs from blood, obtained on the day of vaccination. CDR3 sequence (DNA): TGTGCCAGCTCGCCGGGACTAGCGGGAGAGCATGAGCAGTTCTTC. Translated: CASSPGLAGEHEQFF.